This T cell receptor (beta chain) originates from a study of long-term antiretroviral therapy in people with HIV (dated by TCRdb to 2022 to 2024). Regarding the study in general: The earliest samples were collected about a decade before the 2015 WHO recommendation for immediate ART, when ART was typically delayed until CD4 counts fell. Whether ART initiation and durable HIV suppression were associated with changes in peripheral blood TRB repertoire composition and diversity was tested in a retrospective serial study. A total of 150 to 200 cryopreserved PBMC samples came from a few dozen adults with confirmed HIV infection and were collected serially over a mean of roughly six years (range 1-12). Among the 25 to 30 participants with HIV, eleven were female. Test extractions of a monoclonal T-cell line alongside approximately 34 polyclonal samples showed no cross-contamination during QIAcube processing. General findings and caveats noted by the study authors: Samples dated from about 2004 to 2017, and the ART regimens used may be less effective than current ones. Starting ART was linked to a significant rise in TRB diversity, yet even after long-term ART the diversity remained significantly lower than in transplant donor controls. Expanded TRB clones identified before ART initiation dominated the repertoire across all time points, though the dominance fluctuated and decreased in many PLHIV after ART. HIV repertoires had narrower CDR3 length ranges than controls, and the network structure suggested an antigen-experienced repertoire that shifted only slightly toward naive after ART. Unsorted PBMC were profiled instead of sorted CD4+ and CD8+ T cells because pre-ART samples had limited cell numbers. No data were available on ART adherence, viral resistance or therapy changes, limiting inferences about post-ART repertoire changes. Owing to limited PBMC availability, only the TCR beta chain was sequenced, without alpha chain pairing.

Note on this clone: Which antigen it targets is not known. Qualities for individual bases were not recorded, and no much larger clone is one base off.

Sequencing of the TRB variable region was done with the immunoSEQ hsTCRB v3.0 assay at survey level resolution. A depth of about 35,000-55,000 T-cell genomes per sample was targeted for TRB sequencing. TRB libraries were pooled and sequenced on an Illumina MiSeq using a v3 150-cycle kit. In the original analysis: Repertoire analysis was performed in R inside a reproducible Nextflow workflow that covered QC, data transformation and analysis. LymphoSeq2, an R package for exploring AIRR-Seq data, was used to implement the custom analyses. A few samples that produced fewer than 5000 total TRB sequences were removed, so 150 to 200 HIV repertoires were analyzed. Among the 180 to 200 retained HIV repertoires, some 60 were collected before ART initiation and 120 to 140 after ART initiation. Repertoires were downsampled to 5000 TRB nucleotide sequences, and summary statistics were averaged over 100 downsampling iterations. The analysis kept only TRB sequences whose CDR3 regions were at least seven amino acids long. Diversity was assessed using a clonality score derived from Shannon entropy and using the Gini coefficient. Repertoire networks linked the top 5000 CDR3 amino acid sequences whenever two sequences differed by an edit distance of one. For TRB CDR3 amino acid sequences, antigen specificity groups and MHC restriction were predicted with GLIPH2. To flag known CMV, EBV, HIV or tissue antigen associations, CDR3 amino acid sequences were matched against VDJdb and McPAS-TCR. Pre-ART, post-ART and control groups were compared with Wilcoxon signed-rank tests and Holm-Bonferroni correction. The source is immuneACCESS, and TCRdb retained only in-frame sequences with V and J called. Part of the clones is not carried over; for the studies checked, unresolved V genes explain less than half of this, and the remainder is unexplained. V and J calls plus clone size are reproduced from that table; the DNA served to infer D and trimming. This sample gives about 22,000 clones in total; 70% to 85% of them show up just once. Less than 20% of the sample comes from the top ten.

Participants were included only if at least one PBMC sample before ART initiation and at least two post-ART samples were available. Every participant with HIV received treatment in the United States of America. Before DNA extraction, cryopreserved samples containing roughly 0.85-11 million PBMC were thawed and washed. At the time of the earliest PBMC sample for each participant with HIV, ages ranged from roughly 20 to 60 years. PBMC samples were contributed by each participant from 1-4 timepoints before ART initiation and 2-8 timepoints after ART initiation, with a median of 7 samples. For every participant, serial HIV viral load, CD4+ T-cell count, ART history and demographic data were obtained. Genomic DNA was extracted from unsorted PBMC with a Qiagen kit on a QIAcube, processed in batches of 12 samples. The germline V gene yields SNHLY for CDR1 and FYNNEI for CDR2. The CDR3 runs 16 residues from the cysteine to the phenylalanine. Left in the record is the CDR3 DNA by itself, 48 bases read in frame from the first base. Relative to germline, V is missing 5 bases and J is missing 7 bases, with 8 bases of the junction outside any gene match.

This TCR derives from a man aged 35-49 years with HIV. The chain uses TRBV2 and TRBJ1-6; the junction holds 10 bases that match TRBD1. The sample consisted of unsorted PBMCs, taken 0.5 years before starting antiretroviral therapy. The CDR3 reads as follows: CASSRIGQGVNSPLHF. The DNA reads TGTGCCAGCAGTCGTATCGGACAGGGGGTGAATTCACCCCTCCACTTT.